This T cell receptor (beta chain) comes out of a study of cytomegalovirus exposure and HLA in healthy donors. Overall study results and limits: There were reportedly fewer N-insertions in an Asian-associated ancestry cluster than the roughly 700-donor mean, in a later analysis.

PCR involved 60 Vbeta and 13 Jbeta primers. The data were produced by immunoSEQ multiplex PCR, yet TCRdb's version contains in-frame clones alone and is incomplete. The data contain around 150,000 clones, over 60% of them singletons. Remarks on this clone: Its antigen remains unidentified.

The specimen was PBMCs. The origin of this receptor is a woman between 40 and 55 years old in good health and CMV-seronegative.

DNA of the CDR3: TGTGCCAGCTCACCATCGACAGGGTCTAACTATGGCTACACCTTC. This gives the protein CASSPSTGSNYGYTF. This chain uses TRBV18 with TRBJ1-2; 7 bases map to TRBD1. With 2 bases clipped from V and 0 bases from J, the junction kept 3 bases outside the gene matches. The CDR3 is made up of 15 amino acids. Per the germline V gene, CDR1 is KGHSH and CDR2 is LQKENI.